This T cell receptor (beta chain) is drawn from a study of OX40 agonist ivuxolimab in advanced cancers. Overall study context: Prior therapy, whether anti-PD-1, anti-PD-L1 or anti-CTLA-4, was allowed, and 30% to 40% had some.

Sequencing used immunoSEQ multiplex PCR; TCRdb keeps in-frame clones, though not all of them. The table shows 80,000 or so clones, with around four fifths occurring only once. This clone was seen once. V shed 4 bases and J 7 bases; nucleotides not matched to a gene: 6. Germline V lookup: CDR1 LNHDA, CDR2 SQIVND (reference sequence). CDR3 length: 14 amino acids. The sequence derives from an adult with an advanced solid tumor such as melanoma, head and neck, liver or kidney cancer. This specimen consisted of CD4+ or CD8+ T cells sorted from blood, obtained in a trial of the OX40 agonist ivuxolimab. The chain employs TRBV19 and TRBJ1-4; 7 nucleotides match TRBD1. The CDR3 DNA is TGTGCCAGTAGTACACAGGGGAACGGTGAAAAACTGTTTTTT. The encoded protein is CASSTQGNGEKLFF.